A single sample is the source of the 25 T cell receptor beta chains below, sequenced in a study of early T cells in non-severe SARS-CoV-2 infection. TCRdb re-called the 5' RACE reads through MiXCR, storing one row per CDR3 protein. The profile shows more than 35,000 distinct CDR3 sequences, 3.5% to 4% of them singletons. Sequences were obtained from whole blood. The origin of the receptors is an adult who was a healthcare worker with PCR-confirmed SARS-CoV-2 infection or an uninfected control (not recorded which).

The chain is built from TRBV24-1 and TRBJ2-7; 8 nucleotides line up with TRBD2. Per germline, CDR1 KGHDR and CDR2 SFDVKD. The length of the CDR3 is 14 residues. V shed 5 bases and J 2 bases; nucleotides not matched to a gene: 4. DNA for the CDR3: TGTGCCACCAGTGTCGCGGGAGGCCCCTACGAGCAGTACGTC. Its translation is CATSVAGGPYEQYV.

This clonotype was observed a few times. V is TRBV27 and J is TRBJ1-4; 10 nucleotides align to TRBD1. This CDR3 spans 16 amino acids. The germline V gene encodes CDR1 MNHEY and CDR2 SMNVEV (reference sequence). With 3 bases clipped from V and 7 bases from J, the junction kept 8 bases outside the gene matches. CDR3 bases: TGTGCCAGCAGTTTCTACGGACAGGGGGGACTTGAAAAACTGTTTTTT. It translates to CASSFYGQGGLEKLFF.

This clonotype has a count of ten or more. Sequence at one end of the junction differs from germline and may be a read error. V is TRBV7-7 and J is TRBJ2-7; a weak D match, TRBD2 (6 bases). The CDR3 sequence is 15 residues long. The germline gives CDR1 SSHAT, CDR2 FNYEAQ (reference sequence). The CDR3 region is CASSLGFGSSYEQYF. CDR3 coding DNA: TGTGCTAGCAGCTTAGGGTTCGGGAGCTCCTACGAGCAGTACTTC.

The rearrangement links TRBV12-3 or TRBV12-4 to TRBJ1-5, with 9 bases aligning to TRBD1. The V segment lost 1 base and the J segment 4 bases; nucleotides outside the gene matches: 5. The CDR3 spans 16 residues. Here the CDR3 reads CASSLGSGTGNQPQHF. CDR3 nucleotide sequence: TGTGCCAGCAGTTTAGGTTCGGGGACAGGGAATCAGCCCCAGCATTTT.

This sequence joins TRBV29-1 and TRBJ2-2, with 8 bases aligning to TRBD1. Germline V CDR1 and CDR2: SQVTM, ANQGSEA. The CDR3 has 14 residues. Germline trimming cut 6 bases from V and 1 base from J; bases unmatched to any gene: 4. This CDR3 reads CSVTDRVNTGELFF. In DNA form, the CDR3 reads TGCAGCGTCACGGACAGGGTGAACACCGGGGAGCTGTTTTTT.

This clonotype was observed at least ten times. This chain joins TRBV7-3 and TRBJ2-1; 7 bases map to TRBD1. With V trimmed by 2 bases and J by 3 bases, 4 bases remained unmatched. The CDR3 is 15 amino acids. The V gene's germline CDR1 is SGHTA and CDR2 FQGTGA. CDR3 in DNA: TGTGCCAGCAGCTTAGAGGGACAGAACTACAATGAGCAGTTCTTC. Protein sequence: CASSLEGQNYNEQFF.

This clonotype was found many times. The genes are TRBV5-1 and TRBJ2-3; a possible D gene is TRBD2 (6 bases). V was clipped by 4 bases and J by 5 bases, with 17 bases between them. This CDR3 region has 15 residues. Germline CDR1 SGHRS, CDR2 YFSETQ. The CDR3 DNA is TGCGCCAGCAGCACCGCGGGGCGCCAAGGAGATACGCAGTATTTT. This translates into CASSTAGRQGDTQYF.

This clonotype was counted at least ten times. The V gene is TRBV12-3 or TRBV12-4, the J gene TRBJ2-7, with D possibly being TRBD1 (7 bases). Trimming removed 3 bases at V and 3 bases at J, with 18 bases between. The CDR3 spans 16 residues. CDR3: CASSFPTGDRVYEQYV. CDR3 nucleotide sequence: TGTGCCAGCAGTTTCCCGACGGGAGACAGGGTCTACGAGCAGTACGTC.

Ten or more counts support this clonotype. The chain joins TRBV20-1 to TRBJ2-3; D unclear. There are 13 residues in the CDR3. Germline CDR1 is DFQATT and CDR2 is SNEGSKA (reference sequence). V lost 3 bases, J lost 5 bases, and 12 bases lay in between. As DNA, the CDR3 is TGCAGTGCTAGGGGTGTGCGGTTAGATACGCAGTATTTT. Residues: CSARGVRLDTQYF.

The genes are TRBV28 and TRBJ2-3; maybe TRBD1 (5 bases). CDR1 and CDR2 from the germline V gene are MDHEN and SYDVKM. The ends were cut back, 5 bases at V and 9 bases at J, with 12 bases in the middle. The CDR3 covers 12 residues. CDR3: CASSAGPWTQYF. DNA of the CDR3: TGTGCCAGCAGTGCAGGGCCCTGGACGCAGTATTTT.

The genes are TRBV11-2 and TRBJ2-1; D might be TRBD2 (5 bases). The germline V and J ends were trimmed by 0 bases and 1 base, with 10 bases remaining between them. This CDR3 has 16 residues. Germline V CDR1 and CDR2: SGHAT, FQNNGV. The CDR3 nucleotides are TGTGCCAGCAGCTTAGATCAAGGCGGGTCCTACAATGAGCAGTTCTTC. This codes for CASSLDQGGSYNEQFF.

In this sample, this clonotype turned up many times. The rearrangement links TRBV10-1 to TRBJ2-7; 10 bases map to TRBD2. The length of the CDR3 is 17 residues. Germline CDR1 WNHNN, CDR2 SYGVQD (reference sequence). Trimming removed 0 bases from V and 0 bases from J; junction bases left unmatched: 5. The CDR3 DNA reads TGCGCCAGCAGTGAGTCGTTCACTAGCGGGGCCTCCTACGAGCAGTACTTC. It translates to CASSESFTSGASYEQYF.

This clonotype was counted at least ten times. J is TRBJ2-1 and V is TRBV20-1; the match to TRBD2 covers 13 bases. CDR1 DFQATT and CDR2 SNEGSKA come from the germline V gene (reference sequence). Germline trimming cut 6 bases from V and 5 bases from J; bases unmatched to any gene: 4. The CDR3 sequence is 14 residues long. CDR3 nucleotide sequence: TGCAGTGCCCATGGACTAGCGGGAGACAATGAGCAGTTCTTC. This sequence encodes CSAHGLAGDNEQFF.

This clonotype was seen ten or more times. V usage is TRBV5-6 and J usage is TRBJ2-1, with 10 bases lining up with TRBD1. The germline CDR1 and CDR2 sequences are SGHDT and YYEEEE. With V trimmed by 7 bases and J by 8 bases, 15 bases remained unmatched. The CDR3 consists of 16 residues. The CDR3 bases are TGTGCCAGCCCTTGGACCCGGACAGGGGGTCCCGATGAGCAGTTCTTC. Protein sequence: CASPWTRTGGPDEQFF.

In this sample, this clonotype turned up many times. The chain carries TRBV13 and TRBJ2-3; 16 bases map to TRBD2. Trimming took 5 bases from V and 5 from J; bases not matched to a gene: 7. The germline V gene encodes CDR1 PRHDT and CDR2 FYEKMQ (reference sequence). The CDR3 spans 17 residues. DNA of the CDR3: TGTGCCAGCAGCACCGGGACTAGCGGGAGGGCCGGAGATACGCAGTATTTT. The encoded protein is CASSTGTSGRAGDTQYF.

This clonotype has a count of ten or more. The chain has TRBV10-3 and TRBJ2-1; D is possibly TRBD1 (6 bases). V was pared by 0 bases and J by 0 bases, with 12 bases between. CDR1 is ENHRY, CDR2 SYGVKD, per germline. This CDR3 region has 17 residues. CDR3 loop: CAISESGTGSSYNEQFF. CDR3 nucleotides: TGTGCCATCAGTGAGTCCGGAACAGGGAGCTCCTACAATGAGCAGTTCTTC.

In its sample, this clonotype was seen many times. The rearrangement uses TRBV14 and TRBJ2-2; no clear D gene. The CDR3 length is 14 residues. CDR1 and CDR2 (germline): SGHDN, FVKESK. With 0 bases removed from V and 3 bases from J, the gap between germline ends came to 5 bases. The CDR3 DNA reads TGTGCCAGCAGCCAAGATGCAGACACCGGGGAGCTGTTTTTT. Amino acids: CASSQDADTGELFF.

This clonotype came up many times. The chain joins TRBV14 to TRBJ2-7, with D uncertain. The CDR3 is 11 amino acids. Germline CDR1 is SGHDN and CDR2 is FVKESK. V gave up 4 bases and J gave up 5 bases, with 6 bases separating them. CDR3 sequence reads: CASSLRDEQYF. The CDR3 DNA reads TGTGCCAGCAGCCTACGCGACGAGCAGTACTTC.

The chain combines TRBV7-9 with TRBJ2-3; D gene ambiguous. The V gene lost 3 bases and the J gene lost 7 bases, with 8 bases spanning the gap. From germline, CDR1 is SEHNR and CDR2 FQNEAQ (reference sequence). This CDR3 has 12 amino acids. The CDR3 DNA sequence: TGTGCCAGCAGCTTGGCAGAGAATACGCAGTATTTT. Protein product: CASSLAENTQYF.

This clonotype has a count of ten or more. As DNA, the CDR3 is TGTGCCAGCAGCTCAGAGAGGGCCACTGAAGCTTTCTTT. Protein product: CASSSERATEAFF. The V call is TRBV7-3, the J call TRBJ1-1; unclear D gene. V was trimmed by 4 bases and J by 4 bases, leaving 10 bases between them. This CDR3 is built from 13 residues. CDR1 and CDR2 from the germline V gene are SGHTA and FQGTGA.

This chain joins TRBV2 and TRBJ1-2, with D perhaps matching TRBD1 (5 bases). Germline lookup yields CDR1 SNHLY and CDR2 FYNNEI. CDR3 length equals 14 residues. Deletions cut 6 bases from V and 2 bases from J, with 13 bases between. DNA of the CDR3: TGTGCCAGCAGGCCTAGACAGAACAACTATGGCTACACCTTC. It codes for CASRPRQNNYGYTF.

This clonotype appeared many times. The chain links TRBV28 to TRBJ2-7; D unclear. Trimming took off 5 bases at V and 4 bases at J, with 12 bases between the two ends. This CDR3 is 13 amino acids long. Germline CDR1 reads MDHEN; CDR2 reads SYDVKM. CDR3 amino acids: CASSDTAKYEQYV. The CDR3 DNA follows: TGTGCCAGCAGTGATACAGCCAAATACGAGCAGTACGTC.

About this clonotype: A read error may produce the germline difference seen at one junction end. The chain uses TRBV9 and TRBJ2-1; no reliable D call. The germline V gene encodes CDR1 SGDLS and CDR2 YYNGEE. This CDR3 is 15 amino acids long. The CDR3 DNA is TGTGCCAGCACCGTAGACCCCGGAACCTACAATGAGCAGTTCTTC. This encodes CASTVDPGTYNEQFF.

V usage is TRBV30 and J usage is TRBJ1-1; TRBD1 might be the D (6 bases). This CDR3 has 14 residues. CDR1 GTSNPN and CDR2 SVGIG come from the germline V gene (reference sequence). Trimming shortened V by 4 bases and J by 4 bases, and 16 bases separated the two germline ends. The DNA of the CDR3 is TGTGCCTGGAACCCAGGGGATGGAGGCACTGAAGCTTTCTTT. Protein sequence: CAWNPGDGGTEAFF.

The sample holds many counts of this clonotype. The V gene is TRBV6-5, the J gene TRBJ1-6; no clear D gene. CDR3 length equals 13 residues. V shed 4 bases and J shed 12 bases, with 13 bases lying between them. Germline loops: CDR1 MNHEY, CDR2 SVGAGI. CDR3 in amino acids: CASSSAALLPLHF. The CDR3 nucleotides are TGTGCCAGCAGTTCGGCGGCTTTGCTACCCCTCCACTTT.